The clone carrying this TCR beta chain was seen only a few times. Its antigen is as yet unknown. The data derive from a study of cytomegalovirus exposure and HLA in healthy donors. PCR was performed using 60 Vbeta and 13 Jbeta primers. Sequencing used immunoSEQ multiplex PCR; TCRdb keeps in-frame clones, though not all of them. The table has 140,000 to 150,000 clones, roughly 80% seen once. Study conclusions and caveats: Beyond CMV serostatus, there was no information to go on about immune exposure.

The V segment lost 1 base and the J segment 4 bases; nucleotides outside the gene matches: 4. CDR1 and CDR2 from the germline V gene are LNHDA and SQIVND (reference sequence). The length of the CDR3 is 15 residues. This receptor was taken from a female donor in good health and CMV-seronegative. The gene calls are TRBV19 and TRBJ2-3; 8 nucleotides agree with TRBD1. Sequencing was performed on PBMCs. CDR3 sequence: CASSIGRGQADTQYF. As DNA, the CDR3 is TGTGCCAGTAGTATAGGCAGGGGGCAGGCAGATACGCAGTATTTT.